The 32 T cell receptor beta chains reported below all come from one sample, sequenced in a study of neurological immune-mediated disorders. TCRdb redid the calling of the 5' RACE reads with MiXCR, one entry per CDR3 protein. This sample yields about 62,000 distinct CDR3 sequences, of which around 4.7% are seen a single time; roughly 3.2% belongs to the top ten. The sequencing sample was made of PBMCs. These receptor sequences come from a woman in her fifties or sixties with multiple sclerosis.

Ten or more counts support this clonotype. The chain uses TRBV7-8 and TRBJ2-3; unclear D gene. From germline, CDR1 is SGHVS and CDR2 FQNEAQ. The CDR3 totals 14 residues. V lost 3 bases and J lost 9, with 16 bases in between. The CDR3 here is CASSLRTMGETQYF. DNA for the CDR3: TGTGCCAGCAGCTTGCGTACTATGGGTGAAACGCAGTATTTT.

This clonotype was seen at least ten times. The CDR3 sequence is CSARSLGQADTQYF. As DNA, the CDR3 is TGCAGTGCTCGGTCCCTGGGGCAAGCAGATACGCAGTATTTT. The chain uses TRBV20-1 and TRBJ2-3; possible D gene TRBD1, 5 bases. The CDR3 contains 14 residues. Trimming pared 5 bases from V and 4 bases from J, leaving 16 bases between. Germline loops: CDR1 DFQATT, CDR2 SNEGSKA (reference sequence).

This clonotype appeared many times. The chain links TRBV12-3 or TRBV12-4 to TRBJ1-1; maybe TRBD1 (5 bases). The CDR3 consists of 16 residues. V lost 7 bases, J lost 0 bases, and 18 bases lay in between. For the CDR3, the DNA is TGTGCCAGCAAAGCGGAAGGGGCCTCGGTGAACACTGAAGCTTTCTTT. Translation: CASKAEGASVNTEAFF.

This chain links TRBV7-6 with TRBJ2-7, with D hard to call. The CDR3 consists of 14 residues. Germline loops: CDR1 SGHVS, CDR2 FNYEAQ. This CDR3 reads CVSSVDAGAYEQYV. The CDR3 nucleotides read TGTGTCAGCAGCGTGGACGCTGGCGCCTACGAGCAGTACGTC.

This clonotype was found many times. An end of the junction does not agree with germline; a read error may underlie this. This chain connects TRBV27 to TRBJ1-5; a weak D match, TRBD1 (5 bases). This CDR3 is built from 14 residues. Germline CDR1 MNHEY, CDR2 SMNVEV (reference sequence). In DNA form, the CDR3 reads TGTGCCAGCAGTTCGCTAAACCTGGGGCAGCCCCAGAATTTT. It is translated as CASSSLNLGQPQNF.

The sample holds many counts of this clonotype. This rearrangement joins TRBV27 to TRBJ1-5; D is ambiguous. Germline V CDR1 and CDR2: MNHEY, SMNVEV (reference sequence). This CDR3 spans 14 amino acids. Trimming pared 3 bases from V and 2 bases from J, leaving 8 bases between. The CDR3 sequence: CASSFGVGNQPQHF. The CDR3 region has the DNA TGTGCCAGCAGTTTCGGGGTGGGCAATCAGCCCCAGCATTTT.

This clonotype was counted at least ten times. One junction end disagrees with the germline gene, perhaps due to a read error. This chain joins TRBV14 and TRBJ1-6, with D tentatively TRBD1 (5 bases). This CDR3 comprises 13 residues. Germline assignment: CDR1 SGHDN and CDR2 FVKESK. The CDR3 DNA is TGTGCCAGCAGCGACTTTAACAGGTCACCCCTCAACTTT. Residues: CASSDFNRSPLNF.

This clonotype was detected ten times or more. The chain has TRBV20-1 and TRBJ2-3, with a tentative D call TRBD1 (5 bases). V shed 6 bases and J shed 4 bases, with 20 bases lying between them. CDR1 is DFQATT and CDR2 is SNEGSKA in the germline V gene (reference sequence). The CDR3 totals 15 residues. CDR3 sequence (DNA): TGCAGTGCGGTCGCTTTCAGGGAAGAGTCAGATACGCAGTATTTT. Its protein product is CSAVAFREESDTQYF.

This clonotype was seen ten or more times. The chain combines TRBV27 with TRBJ1-2, with TRBD1 matching 10 bases. Losses at the gene ends were 8 bases for V and 2 bases for J; bases not matched to a gene: 8. Looked up from germline, CDR1 is MNHEY and CDR2 is SMNVEV (reference sequence). The CDR3 totals 15 residues. In nucleotides, the CDR3 is TGTGCCAGCGTCCGGACAGGGGGTACGAACTATGGCTACACCTTC. Translated: CASVRTGGTNYGYTF.

This clonotype was seen repeatedly, ten times or more. The CDR3 bases are TGTGCCAGCAGTTTGGAGGCAACAGATACGCAGTATTTT. Its protein is CASSLEATDTQYF. The gene calls are TRBV27 and TRBJ2-3; TRBD2 is a possible D gene (5 bases). Between the trimmed V and J ends, which lost 3 bases and 3 bases, there was a span of 7 bases. Germline lookup yields CDR1 MNHEY and CDR2 SMNVEV (reference sequence). The CDR3 totals 13 residues.

This clonotype occurred many times. This sequence joins TRBV5-6 and TRBJ1-1, with TRBD1 matching over 7 bases. The trim removed 4 bases at V and 0 bases at J, leaving 9 bases unmatched. The CDR3 runs 16 residues. Germline lookup yields CDR1 SGHDT and CDR2 YYEEEE. The CDR3 region is CASSQGGLGMNTEAFF. The CDR3 DNA sequence: TGTGCCAGCAGCCAGGGGGGATTGGGAATGAACACTGAAGCTTTCTTT.

The table lists this clonotype with many counts. Sequence at one end of the junction differs from germline and may be a read error. The chain joins TRBV7-2 to TRBJ1-1; D may be TRBD1 (6 bases). The CDR3 is made up of 14 amino acids. The germline gives CDR1 SGHTA, CDR2 FQGNSA. CDR3 bases: TGTGCCAGCAGCTCGAGGGACACTCTCCAGGGTTTGGTCTTT. Translated: CASSSRDTLQGLVF.

This clonotype has at least ten counts. V is TRBV4-1 and J is TRBJ1-4; D is unresolved. Germline values: CDR1 MGHRA, CDR2 YSYEKL. V gave up 3 bases and J gave up 0 bases, with 8 bases separating them. This CDR3 is 15 amino acids long. The CDR3 nucleotides are TGCGCCAGCAGCCAGGGTTTTGCAACTAATGAAAAACTGTTTTTT. This sequence encodes CASSQGFATNEKLFF.

This clonotype was counted many times. The chain joins TRBV7-8 to TRBJ1-3; 7 bases line up with TRBD1. Germline V gene data show CDR1 as SGHVS and CDR2 as FQNEAQ. J was trimmed by 7 bases and V by 10 bases; bases with no gene match: 13. CDR3 length: 14 residues. CDR3 region: CAKDRDSRGNTIYF. For the CDR3, the DNA is TGTGCCAAGGACCGGGACAGCCGGGGGAACACCATATATTTT.

This clonotype was found many times. The rearrangement links TRBV9 to TRBJ1-5, with D perhaps matching TRBD1 (5 bases). Germline V CDR1 and CDR2: SGDLS, YYNGEE. The V end was cut by 1 base, the J end by 3 bases, with 11 bases between. The CDR3 runs to 15 residues. This CDR3 reads CASSVSPGHNQPQHF. CDR3 nucleotides: TGTGCCAGCAGCGTAAGCCCGGGGCACAATCAGCCCCAGCATTTT.

This clonotype was detected only a few times. A much larger clonotype is one base distant, so this may be a read error. This chain joins TRBV5-6 and TRBJ1-1, with 9 bases matching TRBD1. Germline CDR1 and CDR2: SGHDT and YYEEEE. The V and J ends lost 6 bases and 5 bases, in that order; junction bases with no gene match: 8. CDR3 length: 14 residues. The CDR3 bases are TGTGCCAGCAACCCCAACAGGGGGCGAACTGAAGCTTTCTTT. Protein product: CASNPNRGRTEAFF.

To note about this clonotype: One base away lies a much larger clone, so this may be a sequencing read error. V is TRBV10-3 and J is TRBJ1-6, with D maybe TRBD1 (5 bases). The CDR3 extends over 13 amino acids. CDR1 and CDR2 from the germline V gene are ENHRY and SYGVKD. Trimming stripped 10 bases from V and 7 bases from J, with 14 bases between. CDR3 sequence reads: CATRRDGNSPLHF. The CDR3 coding sequence is TGTGCCACCAGGCGGGACGGCAATTCACCCCTCCACTTT.

This clonotype has at least ten counts. The chain joins TRBV5-1 to TRBJ1-2; D is unresolved. The V gene lost 0 bases and the J gene lost 4 bases, with 7 bases spanning the gap. The CDR3 covers 13 residues. Germline CDR1 reads SGHRS; CDR2 reads YFSETQ. CDR3 sequence reads: CASSLDSFYGYTF. For the CDR3, the DNA is TGCGCCAGCAGCTTGGACAGCTTCTATGGCTACACCTTC.

The chain joins TRBV6-2 or TRBV6-3 to TRBJ2-2; 10 nucleotides match TRBD2. This CDR3 comprises 17 residues. V trimming: 2 bases; J trimming: 5 bases; junction bases outside the gene matches: 8. The germline gives CDR1 MNHEY, CDR2 SVGEGT. The CDR3 protein is CASSYERGGTQTGELFF. The CDR3 DNA is TGTGCCAGCAGTTACGAGCGGGGGGGCACTCAAACCGGGGAGCTGTTTTTT.

This clonotype was seen at least ten times. This chain joins TRBV20-1 and TRBJ2-3; 11 bases map to TRBD2. The CDR3 consists of 15 residues. V dropped 2 bases and J dropped 2; count of bases not matched to a gene: 3. Germline-derived CDR1 and CDR2 are DFQATT and SNEGSKA (reference sequence). The CDR3 loop reads CSARTSGGFTDTQYF. Here the CDR3 DNA reads TGCAGTGCTAGAACTAGCGGGGGTTTCACAGATACGCAGTATTTT.

The table lists this clonotype with many counts. The genes are TRBV7-2 and TRBJ2-2; 9 bases agree with TRBD1. J lost 5 bases, V lost 7 bases, and 8 bases had no gene match. This CDR3 is 15 amino acids long. Per germline, CDR1 SGHTA and CDR2 FQGNSA. The CDR3 region is CASTLQGAWTGELFF. The CDR3, as DNA: TGTGCCAGCACCCTACAGGGGGCATGGACCGGGGAGCTGTTTTTT. The full variable domain, with the rest looked up from reference TRBV7-2 and TRBJ2-2, is GAGVSQSPSNKVTEKGKDVELRCDPISGHTALYWYRQSLGQGLEFLIYFQGNSAPDKSGLPSDRFSAERTGGSVSTLTIQRTQQEDSAVYLCASTLQGAWTGELFFGEGSRLTVL.

This clonotype was picked up many times. The chain joins TRBV20-1 to TRBJ2-7; D perhaps matches TRBD2 (6 bases). Germline V gene data show CDR1 as DFQATT and CDR2 as SNEGSKA (reference sequence). This CDR3 comprises 13 residues. With 6 bases removed from V and 6 bases from J, the gap between germline ends came to 18 bases. In DNA form, the CDR3 reads TGCAGTGCAACCGGGACGGGGGAGTCCGAGCAGTACGTC. This encodes CSATGTGESEQYV.

This clonotype came up many times. The gene calls are TRBV6-2 or TRBV6-3 and TRBJ2-1; no definite D call. The germline V gene has CDR1 MNHEY and CDR2 SVGEGT. V gave up 0 bases and J gave up 8 bases, with 8 bases separating them. The CDR3 contains 13 residues. CDR3 protein: CASSYSPNHEQFF. The CDR3 DNA follows: TGTGCCAGCAGTTACTCTCCCAACCATGAGCAGTTCTTC.

This clonotype has ten or more counts. This chain links TRBV18 with TRBJ2-7, with 10 bases that match TRBD1. V gave up 6 bases and J gave up 3 bases; unmatched junction bases: 5. Germline V gene lookup returns CDR1 KGHSH and CDR2 LQKENI. The CDR3 extends over 14 amino acids. DNA of the CDR3: TGTGCCAGCTCCCCCGGGACAGGGGTCTACGAGCAGTACTTC. Amino acids: CASSPGTGVYEQYF.

This clonotype was seen repeatedly, ten times or more. This chain connects TRBV7-8 to TRBJ1-1; D is unresolved. Trimming shortened V by 4 bases and J by 11 bases, and 17 bases separated the two germline ends. The germline V gene encodes CDR1 SGHVS and CDR2 FQNEAQ. The CDR3 length is 13 residues. The CDR3 sequence: CASSYTTYTDAFF. CDR3 DNA sequence: TGTGCCAGCAGCTATACAACCTACACGGACGCTTTCTTT.

This clonotype was recorded many times. The V and J genes are TRBV9 and TRBJ1-6; no definite D call. V lost 0 bases and J lost 7, with 11 bases in between. Germline assignment: CDR1 SGDLS and CDR2 YYNGEE. This CDR3 has 15 amino acids. The CDR3 sequence is CASSVEEVPNSPLHF. CDR3 DNA sequence: TGTGCCAGCAGCGTAGAAGAAGTACCAAATTCACCCCTCCACTTT.

This clonotype was seen many times. The V and J genes are TRBV7-8 and TRBJ2-2; D might be TRBD1 (6 bases). Trimming cost V 3 bases and J 5 bases, with 16 bases left between them. Per the germline V gene, CDR1 is SGHVS and CDR2 is FQNEAQ. The CDR3 contains 16 residues. CDR3 amino acids: CASSFDSGVSTGELFF. The CDR3 DNA follows: TGTGCCAGCAGCTTTGATTCAGGGGTTTCGACCGGGGAGCTGTTTTTT.

This clonotype has at least ten counts. This chain uses TRBV12-3 or TRBV12-4 with TRBJ1-1; D ambiguous. Between the trimmed V and J ends, which lost 6 bases and 1 base, there was a span of 3 bases. The CDR3 is 11 amino acids. The CDR3 is CASSRNTEAFF. The CDR3 nucleotides read TGTGCCAGCAGCCGGAACACTGAAGCTTTCTTT.

Turning to this clonotype: One end of the junction is discordant with germline, which a read error may explain. The chain links TRBV15 to TRBJ1-5; possibly TRBD1 for D (5 bases). This CDR3 has 17 amino acids. Germline CDR1 and CDR2: LNHNV and YYDKDF (reference sequence). For the CDR3, the DNA is TGTGCCACCAGCTCCCCCTGGGGAGGGGAAAGCAATCAGCCCCAGAATTTT. It encodes CATSSPWGGESNQPQNF. Combining the CDR3 with reference TRBV15 and TRBJ1-5 gives the whole variable domain DAMVIQNPRYQVTQFGKPVTLSCSQTLNHNVMYWYQQKSSQAPKLLFHYYDKDFNNEADTPDNFQSRRPNTSFCFLDIRSPGLGDTAMYLCATSSPWGGESNQPQNFGDGTRLSIL.

As to this clonotype: The CDR3 end shows no conserved phenylalanine or tryptophan, and so a read error is likely. It is unclear where the CDR3 begins or ends on the DNA, so no DNA is shown, and the CDR3 is as TCRdb lists it. The chain has TRBV19 and TRBJ1-5; whether TRBD1, the table's D call, matches the DNA was not checked. Germline CDR1 and CDR2: LNHDA and SQIVND (reference sequence). From its first to its last residue, the CDR3 has 17 amino acids. The CDR3 spells CASRVLQGITSNQPQHY.

This clonotype has a count of ten or more. The chain is built from TRBV10-3 and TRBJ2-7; D is ambiguous. Germline loops: CDR1 ENHRY, CDR2 SYGVKD. This CDR3 region has 12 residues. V was shortened by 3 bases and J by 5 bases, with 8 bases between the two germline ends. The CDR3 protein is CAISDADNEQYF. The CDR3, as DNA: TGTGCCATCAGTGATGCCGACAACGAGCAGTACTTC.

The chain uses TRBV7-3 and TRBJ1-4, with TRBD1 identical over 9 bases. The ends lost 2 bases at V and 8 bases at J; junction bases unmatched: 6. The V gene's germline CDR1 is SGHTA and CDR2 FQGTGA. This CDR3 comprises 15 residues. The DNA for the CDR3 is TGTGCCAGCAGCTTACTGGACAGGGGAGGGGAAAAACTGTTTTTT. Translating gives CASSLLDRGGEKLFF.